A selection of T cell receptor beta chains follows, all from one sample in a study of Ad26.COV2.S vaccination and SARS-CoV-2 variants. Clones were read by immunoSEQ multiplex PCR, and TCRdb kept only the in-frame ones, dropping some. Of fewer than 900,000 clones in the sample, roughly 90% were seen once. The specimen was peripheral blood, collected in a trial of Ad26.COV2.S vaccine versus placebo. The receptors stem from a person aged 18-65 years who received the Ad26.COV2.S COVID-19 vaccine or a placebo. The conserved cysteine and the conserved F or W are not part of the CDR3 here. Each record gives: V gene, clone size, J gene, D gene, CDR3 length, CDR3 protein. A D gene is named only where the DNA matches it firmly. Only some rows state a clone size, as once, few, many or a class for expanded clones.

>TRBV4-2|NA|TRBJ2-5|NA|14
ASSQDGTGNAETQY
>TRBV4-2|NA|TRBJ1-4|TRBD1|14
ASSLGQGAANEKLF
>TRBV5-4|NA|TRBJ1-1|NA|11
ASSPAVATEAF
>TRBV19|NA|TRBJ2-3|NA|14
ASSPLARTFTDTQY
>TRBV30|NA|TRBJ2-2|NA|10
AWTYYTGELF
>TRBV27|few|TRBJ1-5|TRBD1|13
ASSLRDRGNQPQH
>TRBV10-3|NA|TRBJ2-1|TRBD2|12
ASTSGFTYNEQF
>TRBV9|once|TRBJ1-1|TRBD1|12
ASSPGQGKGFAF
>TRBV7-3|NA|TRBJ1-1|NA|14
ASSPGKTSGVTEAF
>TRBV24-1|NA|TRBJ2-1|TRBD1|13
ATSASDRGGDEQF
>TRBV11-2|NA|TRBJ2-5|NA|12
ASSARDPTETQY
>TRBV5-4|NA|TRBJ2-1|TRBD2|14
ASSPRGGSSYNEQF
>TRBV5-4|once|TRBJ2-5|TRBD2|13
ASSLRLAGEETQY
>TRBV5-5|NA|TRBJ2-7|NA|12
ASSLGRALYEQY
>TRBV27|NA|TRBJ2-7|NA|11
ASSGAGLSEQY
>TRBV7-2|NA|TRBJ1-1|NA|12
ASSFQGTDTEAF
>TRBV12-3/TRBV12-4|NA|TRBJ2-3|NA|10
ASSLAPDTQY
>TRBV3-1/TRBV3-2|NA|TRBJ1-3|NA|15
ASSRETGTHSGNTIY
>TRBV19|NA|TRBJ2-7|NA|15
ASSISAQSFVSYEQY